Listed here are 9 T cell receptor beta chains from one sample, sequenced in a study of identical twins. In TCRdb, the 5' RACE reads were re-called with MiXCR into one record per CDR3 protein. This sample has a few hundred thousand distinct CDR3 sequences, with around a tenth found just once. Separately, the same data were catalogued under a study of yellow fever vaccine responses in identical twins.

The sequenced sample consisted of PBMCs. The receptors here all came from a young woman in good health.

At least ten counts were recorded for this clonotype. This sequence joins TRBV6-4 and TRBJ2-5; 9 nucleotides align to TRBD2. Germline lookup yields CDR1 MRHNA and CDR2 SNTAGT. With 3 bases clipped from V and 2 bases from J, the junction kept 4 bases outside the gene matches. The CDR3 consists of 15 residues. The CDR3 protein is CASSEGSGGQETQYF. The CDR3 DNA reads TGTGCCAGCAGTGAAGGTAGCGGGGGACAAGAGACCCAGTACTTC.

This clonotype was observed a few times. This chain connects TRBV4-2 to TRBJ2-2; TRBD2 matches at 8 bases. Germline V gene sequence: CDR1 LGHNA, CDR2 YNFKEQ. V was clipped by 0 bases and J by 1 base; unmatched bases: 7. The CDR3 contains 18 residues. The DNA for the CDR3 is TGTGCCAGCAGCCAAGATCGGCTAGCGGGTGAGAACACCGGGGAGCTGTTTTTT. Its protein product is CASSQDRLAGENTGELFF.

This clonotype was detected ten times or more. The chain recombines TRBV4-3 with TRBJ1-2; D not resolved. The germline V gene has CDR1 LGHNA and CDR2 YSLEER. This CDR3 spans 14 amino acids. V lost 0 bases to trimming and J lost 8 bases, with 13 bases between them. The CDR3 nucleotides read TGCGCCAGCAGCCAAGATTTGCGTTCAAACGGCTACACCTTC. It translates to CASSQDLRSNGYTF.

The V gene is TRBV5-6, the J gene TRBJ2-7; possible D gene TRBD2, 6 bases. Germline CDR1 and CDR2: SGHDT and YYEEEE. V was cut by 4 bases and J by 3 bases, with 14 bases left in between. This CDR3 has 14 residues. CDR3 in amino acids: CASSDGLSGYEQYF. The DNA of the CDR3 is TGTGCCAGCAGCGACGGGCTTAGCGGCTACGAGCAGTACTTC. The variable domain in full, completed from reference TRBV5-6 and TRBJ2-7, reads DAGVTQSPTHLIKTRGQQVTLRCSPKSGHDTVSWYQQALGQGPQFIFQYYEEEERQRGNFPDRFSGHQFPNYSSELNVNALLLGDSALYLCASSDGLSGYEQYFGPGTRLTVT.

The chain has TRBV12-3 or TRBV12-4 and TRBJ2-2, with no clear D. The germline V and J ends were trimmed by 5 bases and 2 bases, with 9 bases remaining between them. This CDR3 contains 14 residues. In DNA form, the CDR3 reads TGTGCCAGCAGTGGCTCGATAAACACCGGGGAGCTGTTTTTT. Its translation is CASSGSINTGELFF.

This clonotype was detected many times. This chain uses TRBV12-3 or TRBV12-4 with TRBJ2-7; a possible D gene is TRBD2 (5 bases). The CDR3 has 14 amino acids. Trimming cost V 4 bases and J 4 bases, with 14 bases left between them. This CDR3 is CASSYGMGVYEQYF. The DNA for the CDR3 is TGTGCCAGCAGTTACGGGATGGGAGTTTACGAGCAGTACTTC.

This clonotype has at least ten counts. The rearrangement uses TRBV10-3 and TRBJ2-1; the match to TRBD1 covers 7 bases. From germline, CDR1 is ENHRY and CDR2 SYGVKD. With 7 bases clipped from V and 4 bases from J, the junction kept 10 bases outside the gene matches. This CDR3 is 15 amino acids long. For the CDR3, the DNA is TGTGCCATCAACTCCGGGACAGCCCGATACAATGAGCAGTTCTTC. Protein product: CAINSGTARYNEQFF.

The gene calls are TRBV21-1 and TRBJ1-5; TRBD1, the D gene given by the table, was not confirmed from the DNA. TRBV21-1 is annotated as a pseudogene. This CDR3 region has 14 residues. The CDR3 DNA is TGTGCCAGCACCATGGGACAGGGGGGTCAGCCCCAGCATTTT. Amino acid sequence: CASTMGQGGQPQHF.

This clonotype has just a few counts. The chain employs TRBV27 and TRBJ2-5; no firm D call. Trimming pared 4 bases from V and 1 base from J, leaving 10 bases between. The CDR3 totals 14 residues. CDR1 is MNHEY, CDR2 SMNVEV, per germline (reference sequence). The CDR3 sequence is CASSSLGLQETQYF. The DNA of the CDR3 is TGTGCCAGCAGTTCCTTGGGCCTCCAAGAGACCCAGTACTTC.